This record covers a single T cell receptor beta chain. There is no known antigen for this receptor. Base qualities were left out, and no much larger clone turns up one base away. Additional DNA sequences in this sample encode the identical CDR3. Healthy HIV-negative adults with no recently reported acute infections or vaccinations were included as donors. Every donor was a Caucasian adult residing in Nashville, Tennessee, USA. CD4+ T cells were enriched by magnetic negative selection, after which naive cells were positively selected on CD45RA and the negative fraction was taken as the memory subset. After blood collection by leukapheresis, PBMCs were isolated using Ficoll-Histopaque density gradient centrifugation and then cryopreserved in the vapor phase of liquid nitrogen. Analytical flow cytometry was used to check the purity and quantity of each magnetically sorted T cell population. From each sorted fraction, genomic DNA was isolated and quantified by UV absorbance on a Nanodrop 2000c.

The data were taken from a study of shared clonotypes between healthy human individuals (TCRdb year 2020). In the study overall: A couple of women and a few men aged 18 to 49 years were included in the cohort. Per donor, three plates each were used for CD4 naive and CD4 memory, two for CD8 naive, and one for CD8 memory. Blood TCR repertoires of five healthy adults were deeply sequenced to estimate repertoire size and the extent of clonotype sharing between individuals. To increase sequencing depth and limit assay-specific biases, TCR repertoire library preparation and sequencing were carried out by different laboratories using diverse techniques. Leukapheresis yielded between about 0.9 and 9.5 billion PBMCs per donor.

The CDR3 runs 13 residues from the cysteine to the phenylalanine. Only CDR3 DNA is held: 39 bases, read in frame from base 1. V is pared back by 0 bases and J by 5 bases, with 7 bases lying between the germline termini. Taken from the germline V gene, the CDR1 and CDR2 loops are SGHDT and YYEEEE. What the study reported, not specific to this receptor: Rarefaction of sorted-subset datasets indicated incomplete sequencing despite the large sequencing depth. When a few donors were compared, the shared fraction of clonotypes was about 5% for naive CD4, 3.5% for naive CD8, more than 2% for memory CD4, and less than 0.5% for memory CD8. Estimated clonotype richness was generally larger for naive than for memory subsets. Compared with non-shared clonotypes, the clonotypes found in all four sorted-subset donors had higher generation probabilities. Sampling was restricted to blood, and TCR repertoires in tissue are likely to differ from TCR repertoires in blood. The genetic and exposure-history diversity represented was limited by the small number of donors. Pairwise subsampling led to the expectation that sequencing depth would affect the degree of clonotype sharing among donors.

Using the deep immunoSEQ assay, multiplex PCR amplified TCR CDR3 regions from genomic DNA. Extracted genomic DNA from each cell subset was distributed evenly across all wells of several immunoSEQ 96-well plates, and each plate was treated as a replicate. Each replicate PCR for sorted subsets received about 210 ng genomic DNA, equal to roughly 30,000 T cell genomes. Purified libraries were quantified with a Qubit 3.0 fluorometer, sized on a Bioanalyzer 2100, and re-quantified with the KAPA Library Quantification kit. A separate single-read 150-cycle Illumina NextSeq 550 flow cell was used to sequence each immunoSEQ 96-well plate. The study's own analysis went as follows. Because only junctional sequences without quality scores were contained in the immunoSEQ output, filtering matching that applied to full-length reads could not be performed. Sequences were annotated with PyIR, a Python wrapper for IgBLAST v1.9, using IMGT germline references to assign V/J genes and CDR3. Reads were filtered out if the reads had weak V/J assignments (E-value above 1e-6), no CDR3, stop codons, out-of-frame junctions, or ambiguous translated residues. V3J clonotypes were defined as sequences sharing an identical inferred V gene, J gene, and CDR3 amino acid sequence. The percentage overlap between two repertoires was calculated by dividing the number of shared unique clonotypes by the size of the smaller repertoire. Richness of each repertoire was evaluated using RTK rarefaction, the Chao1 estimator, and Recon v2.1 estimates of unobserved clonotypes. For all TCRbeta clonotypes obtained by the gDNA method from four donors, generation probabilities were computed with OLGA. TCRdb re-hosts the immuneACCESS table, in-frame sequences only. Its copies lack some clones; in the studies checked, an unresolved V gene accounts for under half of them, and the cause for the rest is not known. V and J calls and clone size come straight from that table; D and trimming were deduced from the DNA. The sample has roughly 1,500,000 clones on record, under 99% of them singletons. About 0.45% of the sample goes to the ten largest clones.

The chain employs TRBV5-6 and TRBJ2-3, with no reliable assignment of the D segment. This sequence originates from a man aged 30-40 years in good health. The sample was naive CD4+ T cells sorted from blood. Per the publication, the cell subset or site label means: CD45RA+ positively selected. The CDR3 in this case is CASSLARGDTQYF. The DNA sequence follows: TGTGCCAGCAGCTTGGCCCGCGGAGATACGCAGTATTTT.